This T cell receptor (beta chain) was profiled in a study of HIV-infected patients and healthy controls. This clonotype was observed many times. TCRdb re-called the 5' RACE reads through MiXCR, storing one row per CDR3 protein. Here the sample spans about 67,000 distinct CDR3 sequences, around 17% being singletons. The sequencing input was CD4+ T cells from blood. This receptor was obtained from a human donor in good health.

DNA for the CDR3: TGTGCCATCAGCAACCGGGACAGGGTTGAGGGCACTGAAGCTTTCTTT. Its protein is CAISNRDRVEGTEAFF. The rearrangement uses TRBV10-3 and TRBJ1-1, with 9 positions matching TRBD1. Looked up from germline, CDR1 is ENHRY and CDR2 is SYGVKD. The ends lost 6 bases at V and 4 bases at J; junction bases unmatched: 12. The CDR3 is 16 amino acids.